One sample yielded the 25 T cell receptor beta chains listed below, sequenced in a study of vaccination effects on CD4 cells after COVID-19. Their antigens are not known. Clones were read by immunoSEQ multiplex PCR, and TCRdb kept only the in-frame ones, dropping some. The sample holds tens of thousands of clones, more than 75% seen once. Having been cultured for less than 12 days, the cells underwent CD4+ T cell isolation. The specimen was CD4+ T cells from PBMCs cultured without peptide, collected before COVID-19 vaccination. Every receptor here comes from a human donor who had a prior SARS-CoV-2 infection.

V and J are TRBV19 and TRBJ2-5, with D unresolved. The V and J ends lost 3 bases and 5 bases respectively, with 13 bases between them. This CDR3 spans 14 amino acids. Germline assignment: CDR1 LNHDA and CDR2 SQIVND (reference sequence). CDR3 loop: CASSIQGSWETQYF. The CDR3 region has the DNA TGTGCCAGTAGTATCCAAGGGTCATGGGAGACCCAGTACTTC.

The table lists this clone with a count of one. J is TRBJ2-1 and V is TRBV5-1, with D perhaps TRBD1 (6 bases). Germline lookup yields CDR1 SGHRS and CDR2 YFSETQ. The CDR3 covers 14 residues. The ends were cut back, 2 bases at V and 14 bases at J, with 20 bases in the middle. CDR3 in amino acids: CASSLGQPNVFEFF. Here the CDR3 DNA reads TGCGCCAGCAGCTTAGGACAGCCGAATGTGTTCGAGTTCTTC.

The chain links TRBV14 to TRBJ2-7; D may be TRBD1 (6 bases). Germline V gene data show CDR1 as SGHDN and CDR2 as FVKESK. CDR3 length: 15 residues. Deletions cut 5 bases from V and 2 bases from J, with 16 bases between. The CDR3 DNA reads as TGTGCCAGCAGCTCTTCCTCAGGGGCCGCCTACGAGCAGTACTTC. This codes for CASSSSSGAAYEQYF.

The chain is built from TRBV2 and TRBJ2-7; 7 bases align to TRBD1. Looked up from germline, CDR1 is SNHLY and CDR2 is FYNNEI. With 7 bases clipped from V and 3 bases from J, the junction kept 6 bases outside the gene matches. This CDR3 comprises 13 residues. CDR3 protein: CASTRDSNYEQYF. CDR3 coding DNA: TGTGCCAGCACCAGGGACAGCAACTACGAGCAGTACTTC. The full variable domain, rest sourced from reference TRBV2 and TRBJ2-7, is EPEVTQTPSHQVTQMGQEVILRCVPISNHLYFYWYRQILGQKVEFLVSFYNNEISEKSEIFDDQFSVERPDGSNFTLKIRSTKLEDSAMYFCASTRDSNYEQYFGPGTRLTVT.

This chain connects TRBV30 to TRBJ1-6; the D gene is possibly TRBD1 (6 bases). Germline V gene sequence: CDR1 GTSNPN, CDR2 SVGIG (reference sequence). There are 15 residues in the CDR3. V lost 0 bases and J lost 8, with 14 bases in between. CDR3 loop: CAWSVLQGRDSPLHF. The CDR3 coding sequence is TGTGCCTGGAGTGTATTACAGGGACGAGATTCACCCCTCCACTTT.

The chain carries TRBV4-1 and TRBJ1-4, with a possible D match to TRBD1 (6 bases). The CDR3 spans 15 residues. Germline lookup yields CDR1 MGHRA and CDR2 YSYEKL. Trimming cost V 0 bases and J 6 bases, with 11 bases left between them. CDR3 coding DNA: TGCGCCAGCAGCCAAGAGGGGGGGCTGGATGAAAAACTGTTTTTT. Its protein product is CASSQEGGLDEKLFF.

The DNA of the CDR3 is TGTGCCAGCAGCTTGGAGGGACGGACTCACAATGAGCAGTTCTTC. It codes for CASSLEGRTHNEQFF. This sequence joins TRBV5-8 and TRBJ2-1; possibly TRBD1 or TRBD2 for D (5 bases each). This CDR3 spans 15 amino acids. The V end was cut by 0 bases, the J end by 5 bases, with 12 bases between. Germline values: CDR1 SGHTS, CDR2 YDEGEE.

The CDR3 bases are TGCGCCAGCAGTCAAGGGGGGACTTCCTACGAGCAGTACTTC. As protein: CASSQGGTSYEQYF. This chain joins TRBV23-1 and TRBJ2-7, with D tentatively TRBD2 (6 bases). TRBV23-1 is classed as an ORF, of uncertain function. This CDR3 is built from 14 residues. Trimming stripped 2 bases from V and 1 base from J, with 9 bases between.

The chain has TRBV6-6 and TRBJ2-7, with 12 bases matching TRBD2. The CDR3 sequence is 15 residues long. Germline-derived CDR1 and CDR2 are MNHNY and SVGAGI (reference sequence). V shed 6 bases and J 4 bases; nucleotides not matched to a gene: 7. CDR3 protein: CASSRLAGVAYEQYF. In DNA form, the CDR3 reads TGTGCCAGCAGCCGACTAGCGGGAGTGGCGTACGAGCAGTACTTC.

The CDR3: CASSPLRRETDTQYF. The CDR3, as DNA: TGCGCCAGCAGCCCCCTCCGACGGGAGACAGATACGCAGTATTTT. The chain joins TRBV5-1 to TRBJ2-3; a possible D gene is TRBD2 (6 bases). Germline CDR1 is SGHRS and CDR2 is YFSETQ. The CDR3 loop spans 15 amino acids. The ends were cut back, 4 bases at V and 3 bases at J, with 15 bases in the middle. Combining the CDR3 with reference TRBV5-1 and TRBJ2-3 gives the whole variable domain KAGVTQTPRYLIKTRGQQVTLSCSPISGHRSVSWYQQTPGQGLQFLFEYFSETQRNKGNFPGRFSGRQFSNSRSEMNVSTLELGDSALYLCASSPLRRETDTQYFGPGTRLTVL.

The chain is built from TRBV28 and TRBJ1-2; unclear D gene. Per germline, CDR1 MDHEN and CDR2 SYDVKM. This CDR3 is built from 12 residues. V lost 4 bases and J 2 bases, leaving 5 bases between the germline ends. CDR3 bases: TGTGCCAGCAGTTCCCAGAACTATGGCTACACCTTC. Translated, it gives CASSSQNYGYTF.

Of note for this clone: The sample has other DNA sequences that encode this CDR3 too. The chain recombines TRBV9 with TRBJ2-3; D not resolved. V was pared by 0 bases and J by 2 bases, with 7 bases between. From germline, CDR1 is SGDLS and CDR2 YYNGEE. CDR3 length: 14 amino acids. The CDR3 coding sequence is TGTGCCAGCAGCGTAGGAGGTTACACAGATACGCAGTATTTT. Translation: CASSVGGYTDTQYF.

This rearrangement joins TRBV28 to TRBJ2-7; 8 positions match TRBD2. CDR1 is MDHEN, CDR2 SYDVKM, per germline. V trimming: 8 bases; J trimming: 0 bases; junction bases outside the gene matches: 6. The CDR3 contains 14 residues. CDR3 sequence reads: CASFSGALSYEQYF. The CDR3 DNA follows: TGTGCCAGCTTTAGCGGGGCACTCTCCTACGAGCAGTACTTC.

The chain employs TRBV20-1 and TRBJ2-7, with D hard to call. Trimming cost V 3 bases and J 2 bases, with 14 bases left between them. In germline, CDR1 is DFQATT, CDR2 SNEGSKA (reference sequence). This CDR3 has 14 amino acids. This chain's CDR3 is CSASTAAYAYEQYF. CDR3 nucleotides: TGCAGTGCTAGTACCGCAGCGTATGCCTACGAGCAGTACTTC.

The gene calls are TRBV5-1 and TRBJ2-2; D remains ambiguous. The CDR3 runs to 14 residues. Germline lookup yields CDR1 SGHRS and CDR2 YFSETQ. Trimming took 0 bases from V and 4 from J, leaving 7 bases between them. In nucleotides, the CDR3 is TGCGCCAGCAGCTTGGATCGGCCCACCGGGGAGCTGTTTTTT. Protein product: CASSLDRPTGELFF. The complete variable domain, with remaining parts taken from reference TRBV5-1 and TRBJ2-2, reads KAGVTQTPRYLIKTRGQQVTLSCSPISGHRSVSWYQQTPGQGLQFLFEYFSETQRNKGNFPGRFSGRQFSNSRSEMNVSTLELGDSALYLCASSLDRPTGELFFGEGSRLTVL.

This clone was seen once. The V call is TRBV19, the J call TRBJ2-2; D unclear. V lost 4 bases, J lost 0 bases, and 6 bases lay in between. Germline CDR1 is LNHDA and CDR2 is SQIVND (reference sequence). The CDR3 loop spans 14 amino acids. CDR3 amino acids: CASSSLANTGELFF. The CDR3 nucleotides read TGTGCCAGTAGTAGCTTAGCGAACACCGGGGAGCTGTTTTTT.

This chain connects TRBV4-1 to TRBJ1-5; D is ambiguous. V was clipped by 0 bases and J by 10 bases, with 16 bases between them. CDR3 length: 15 amino acids. Germline assignment: CDR1 MGHRA and CDR2 YSYEKL. The CDR3 sequence: CASSQDLWLGLPQHF. CDR3 nucleotides: TGCGCCAGCAGCCAAGATTTATGGTTAGGGCTCCCCCAGCATTTT.

In this sample, this clone turned up once. J is TRBJ1-6 and V is TRBV7-2; TRBD1 matches at 8 bases. CDR1 is SGHTA and CDR2 is FQGNSA in the germline V gene. The CDR3 totals 15 residues. Germline trimming cut 4 bases from V and 4 bases from J; bases unmatched to any gene: 3. CDR3: CASSYQGAYNSPLHF. The CDR3 DNA is TGTGCCAGCAGCTACCAGGGGGCTTATAATTCACCCCTCCACTTT. Together with reference TRBV7-2 and TRBJ1-6, the CDR3 gives the full variable domain: GAGVSQSPSNKVTEKGKDVELRCDPISGHTALYWYRQSLGQGLEFLIYFQGNSAPDKSGLPSDRFSAERTGGSVSTLTIQRTQQEDSAVYLCASSYQGAYNSPLHFGNGTRLTVT.

The CDR3 coding sequence is TGTGCCAGCAGCTTAGGGGACAGGATTAACTACGAGCAGTACTTC. It encodes CASSLGDRINYEQYF. J is TRBJ2-7 and V is TRBV5-6; TRBD1 matches at 8 bases. The V segment lost 2 bases and the J segment 3 bases; nucleotides outside the gene matches: 7. CDR1 and CDR2 from the germline V gene are SGHDT and YYEEEE. The CDR3 is 15 amino acids.

CDR3 coding DNA: TGTGCCAGCAGCTTAGGTGCCCCAGATACGCAGTATTTT. It encodes CASSLGAPDTQYF. The V and J genes are TRBV11-2 and TRBJ2-3; D uncertain. This CDR3 is 13 amino acids long. V dropped 1 base and J dropped 4 bases, with 6 bases sitting between them. The germline V gene has CDR1 SGHAT and CDR2 FQNNGV.

V usage is TRBV7-9 and J usage is TRBJ2-6, with D uncertain. The germline CDR1 and CDR2 sequences are SEHNR and FQNEAQ (reference sequence). The length of the CDR3 is 16 residues. Trimming removed 5 bases at V and 0 bases at J, with 11 bases between. The CDR3 DNA sequence: TGTGCCAGCAGCAAAAGAGACGGCTCTGGGGCCAACGTCCTGACTTTC. Translating gives CASSKRDGSGANVLTF.

The chain uses TRBV9 and TRBJ1-6, with D perhaps TRBD1 (5 bases). CDR1 is SGDLS, CDR2 YYNGEE, per germline. The CDR3 runs to 15 residues. Trimming cost V 0 bases and J 10 bases, with 14 bases left between them. The CDR3 DNA reads as TGTGCCAGCAGCGTAGAATCGGGGGGAGGCTCACCCCTCCACTTT. Encoded protein: CASSVESGGGSPLHF. Combining the CDR3 with reference TRBV9 and TRBJ1-6 gives the whole variable domain DSGVTQTPKHLITATGQRVTLRCSPRSGDLSVYWYQQSLDQGLQFLIQYYNGEERAKGNILERFSAQQFPDLHSELNLSSLELGDSALYFCASSVESGGGSPLHFGNGTRLTVT.

The chain recombines TRBV19 with TRBJ1-3; tentative D call: TRBD1 (6 bases). V was trimmed by 5 bases and J by 9 bases, leaving 26 bases between them. The germline gives CDR1 LNHDA, CDR2 SQIVND (reference sequence). The CDR3 is made up of 17 amino acids. This CDR3 is CASSPRSRQAIGGTIYF. CDR3 nucleotides: TGTGCCAGTAGTCCGAGATCCCGACAGGCTATTGGGGGCACCATATATTTT.

This clone occurred a few times. CDR3 loop: CASWGDSQETQYF. As DNA, the CDR3 is TGCGCCAGCTGGGGGGACTCCCAAGAGACCCAGTACTTC. The chain carries TRBV5-1 and TRBJ2-5; TRBD2 is a possible D gene (6 bases). V dropped 7 bases and J dropped 1 base, with 11 bases sitting between them. From germline, CDR1 is SGHRS and CDR2 YFSETQ. The CDR3 runs to 13 residues. Filled out from reference TRBV5-1 and TRBJ2-5, the complete variable domain reads KAGVTQTPRYLIKTRGQQVTLSCSPISGHRSVSWYQQTPGQGLQFLFEYFSETQRNKGNFPGRFSGRQFSNSRSEMNVSTLELGDSALYLCASWGDSQETQYFGPGTRLLVL.

The chain combines TRBV2 with TRBJ1-1; possible D gene TRBD1, 6 bases. Trimming shortened V by 7 bases and J by 5 bases, and 11 bases separated the two germline ends. CDR3 length equals 12 residues. Germline values: CDR1 SNHLY, CDR2 FYNNEI. The CDR3 DNA sequence: TGTGCCAGCACTTCAGGGGTAACTGAAGCTTTCTTT. It encodes CASTSGVTEAFF.